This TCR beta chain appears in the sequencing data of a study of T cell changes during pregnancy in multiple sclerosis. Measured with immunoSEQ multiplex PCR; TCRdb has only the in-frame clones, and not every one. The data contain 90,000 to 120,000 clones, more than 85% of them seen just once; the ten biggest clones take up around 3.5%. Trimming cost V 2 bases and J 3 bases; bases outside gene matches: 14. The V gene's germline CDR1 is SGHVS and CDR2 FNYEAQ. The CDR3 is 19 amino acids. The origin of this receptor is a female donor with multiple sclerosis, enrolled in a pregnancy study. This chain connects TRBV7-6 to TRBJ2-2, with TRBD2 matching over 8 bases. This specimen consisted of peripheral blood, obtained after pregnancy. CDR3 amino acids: CASSLIVQPAAGDTGELFF. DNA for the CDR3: TGTGCCAGCAGCTTAATCGTTCAGCCGGCAGCGGGGGACACCGGGGAGCTGTTTTTT.